This T cell receptor beta chain was profiled in a study of cytomegalovirus exposure and HLA in healthy donors. Study-level results: In vitro data verified a few CMV-associated chains as specific for CMV antigens. A later analysis reportedly found that, within productive TCRs, an Asian-associated ancestry cluster had fewer N-insertions than the mean observed across the approximately 660 donors.

This CDR3 is 19 amino acids long. Trimming at V came to 1 base and at J to 0 bases, leaving 11 bases not matched to a gene. CDR1 and CDR2 from the germline V gene are SGHNT and YENEEA. Regarding this clone: Its target is not known.

Nominally healthy donors provided the samples, though records likely missed some immune exposures. The PCR contained 60 Vbeta and 13 Jbeta primers. Assay: immunoSEQ multiplex PCR; the TCRdb copy retains only in-frame clones and omits some. Among more than 85,000 clones listed, around three quarters were seen once. Sequenced sample: PBMCs. This receptor was identified in a woman aged 50 to 60 in good health and CMV-seropositive. The rearrangement joins TRBV11-3 to TRBJ2-1; TRBD2 matches 8 bases. In nucleotides, the CDR3 is TGTGCCAGCAGCTTAGGTTCCCGCTTTAGCGGGAACTCCTACAATGAGCAGTTCTTC. This translates into CASSLGSRFSGNSYNEQFF.